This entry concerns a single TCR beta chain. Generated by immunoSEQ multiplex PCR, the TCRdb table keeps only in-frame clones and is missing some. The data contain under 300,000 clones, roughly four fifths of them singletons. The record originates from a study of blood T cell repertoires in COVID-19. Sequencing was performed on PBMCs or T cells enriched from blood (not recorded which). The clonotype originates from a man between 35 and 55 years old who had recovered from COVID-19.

The CDR3 nucleotides read TGTGCCAGCAGCTCCTCTAGGGCGGGGGGGTACACAGATACGCAGTATTTT. Its translation: CASSSSRAGGYTDTQYF. The chain is built from TRBV5-6 and TRBJ2-3, with 9 bases identical to TRBD2. This CDR3 spans 17 amino acids. The germline gives CDR1 SGHDT, CDR2 YYEEEE. Unmatched junction bases numbered 10, after V lost 3 bases and J lost 2 bases.